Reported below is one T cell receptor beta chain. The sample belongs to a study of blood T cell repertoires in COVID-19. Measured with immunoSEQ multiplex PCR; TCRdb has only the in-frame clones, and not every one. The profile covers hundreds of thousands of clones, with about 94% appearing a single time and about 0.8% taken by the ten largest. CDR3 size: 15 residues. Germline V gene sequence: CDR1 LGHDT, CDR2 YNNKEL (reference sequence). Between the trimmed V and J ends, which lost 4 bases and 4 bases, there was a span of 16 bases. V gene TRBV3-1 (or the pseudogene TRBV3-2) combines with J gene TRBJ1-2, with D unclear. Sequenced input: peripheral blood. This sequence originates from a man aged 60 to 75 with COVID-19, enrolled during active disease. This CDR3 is CASSPVRGRSYGYTF. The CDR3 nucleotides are TGTGCCAGCAGCCCGGTCCGAGGGCGATCCTATGGCTACACCTTC.